Listed below are T cell receptor beta chains from one sample, sequenced in a study of shared clonotypes between healthy human individuals. Repertoires were generated with immunoSEQ multiplex PCR, while TCRdb's copy carries only in-frame clones and drops some. Among 1,400,000 or so clones listed, approximately 98.5% were seen once. The sequenced sample consisted of naive CD4+ T cells sorted from blood. The source of these receptors is a man aged 25-45 years in good health. The CDR3 runs from the conserved cysteine through the conserved F or W. A D gene is named only where the DNA matches it firmly. Clone size is stated in some rows and not others, as once, few, many or a class when expanded.

TRBJ2-2 | TRBV6-5 | NA | few | TGTGCCAGCAGCTCGTCTGGAGTCCCCGGGGAGCTGTTTTTT | CASSSSGVPGELFF
TRBJ2-2 | TRBV5-4 | NA | once | TGTGCCAGCAGCTCGGACACTTTGAACACCGGGGAGCTGTTTTTT | CASSSDTLNTGELFF
TRBJ2-1 | TRBV18 | NA | NA | TGTGCCAGCTCACCACTCCCCCACCCCGCGAATGAGCAGTTCTTC | CASSPLPHPANEQFF
TRBJ2-7 | TRBV15 | TRBD1 | NA | TGTGCCACCAGCAGAGAACAGGGGGGTTGGTACGAGCAGTACTTC | CATSREQGGWYEQYF
TRBJ1-2 | TRBV4-1 | NA | NA | TGCGCCAGCAGCCTCCTCCAGGATCAGACTATCGGCTATGGCTACACCTTC | CASSLLQDQTIGYGYTF
TRBJ2-7 | TRBV4-1 | NA | once | TGCGCCAGCAGCCAAGGGGTTACCTACGAGCAGTACTTC | CASSQGVTYEQYF
TRBJ2-5 | TRBV6-1 | NA | NA | TGTGCCAGCAGTGAAGGCGTGGGTCGACAGGAGACCCAGTACTTC | CASSEGVGRQETQYF
TRBJ1-1 | TRBV6-1 | NA | NA | TGTGCCAGCAGCGCAACAGGCACTGAAGCTTTCTTT | CASSATGTEAFF
TRBJ2-6 | TRBV19 | TRBD1 | NA | TGTGCCAGTAAGGGACAGGGCTCCTCTGGGGCCAACGTCCTGACTTTC | CASKGQGSSGANVLTF
TRBJ2-7 | TRBV5-1 | NA | NA | TGCGCCAGCAGCCCCTTGACTAGTTCCTACGAGCAGTACTTC | CASSPLTSSYEQYF
TRBJ2-3 | TRBV6-1 | TRBD2 | NA | TGTGCCAGCAGTAAGCGGGACGCCTCCACAGATACGCAGTATTTT | CASSKRDASTDTQYF
TRBJ2-5 | TRBV7-9 | NA | NA | TGTGCCAGCAGCTTAGCGCAGGGGGGATACGGTTTGGAGACCCAGTACTTC | CASSLAQGGYGLETQYF
TRBJ2-3 | TRBV10-3 | NA | NA | TGTGCCATCAGTGACTCGGGGCAAGATACGCAGTATTTT | CAISDSGQDTQYF
TRBJ2-7 | TRBV4-1 | TRBD1 | once | TGCGCCAGCAGCCAGGGACAGTTAAGGGCCTACGAGCAGTACTTC | CASSQGQLRAYEQYF
TRBJ2-3 | TRBV10-3 | NA | NA | TGTGCCATCAGTGGCGGAGCGGACAAGAGCACAGATACGCAGTATTTT | CAISGGADKSTDTQYF
TRBJ2-1 | TRBV9 | NA | NA | TGTGCCAGCAGCGTACTAACAGGGACCTACAATGAGCAGTTCTTC | CASSVLTGTYNEQFF
TRBJ2-7 | TRBV6-5 | NA | NA | TGTGCCAGCAGTGCGGGACTTATTCGCTACGAGCAGTACTTC | CASSAGLIRYEQYF
TRBJ1-2 | TRBV18 | NA | NA | TGTGCCAGCTCATTTTGGACGGCGGATAACTATGGCTACACCTTC | CASSFWTADNYGYTF
TRBJ2-2 | TRBV29-1 | NA | NA | TGCAGCGTTACCACAGCGAACACCGGGGAGCTGTTTTTT | CSVTTANTGELFF
TRBJ2-3 | TRBV5-6 | TRBD2 | NA | TGTGCCAGCAGCTTGGTCGCTAGCGGGAGCCTTGATACGCAGTATTTT | CASSLVASGSLDTQYF
TRBJ2-3 | TRBV9 | NA | NA | TGTGCCAGCAGCGTAAGCCCCGGGACAGGCGGGGGTCTTATCAGAGATACGCAGTATTTT | CASSVSPGTGGGLIRDTQYF
TRBJ2-2 | TRBV27 | TRBD2 | NA | TGTGCCAGCAGTAACCAGGGACTAGCGCTCAACACCGGGGAGCTGTTTTTT | CASSNQGLALNTGELFF
TRBJ2-5 | TRBV10-1 | TRBD2 | NA | TGCGCCAGCAGTGAGTTTCAAGGTAGCGGGCTTAAAGAGACCCAGTACTTC | CASSEFQGSGLKETQYF
TRBJ1-1 | TRBV5-4 | NA | NA | TGTGCCAGCAGCTTGATTGGTAAAAACACTGAAGCTTTCTTT | CASSLIGKNTEAFF
TRBJ1-3 | TRBV28 | TRBD1 | NA | TGTGCCAGCAGTTTACAGGACAGGGAGTATTTT | CASSLQDREYF
TRBJ2-3 | TRBV11-2 | NA | NA | TGTGCCAGCAGCTACCGGGACATCGGCACGCAGTATTTT | CASSYRDIGTQYF
TRBJ2-7 | TRBV7-8 | NA | NA | TGTGCCAGCAGCTTAGCCAGGTTCGCCTACGAGCAGTACTTC | CASSLARFAYEQYF
TRBJ1-3 | TRBV7-9 | NA | NA | TGTGCCAGCAGTCCGAGGGGGTTAGAGGGAAACACCATATATTTT | CASSPRGLEGNTIYF
TRBJ2-7 | TRBV9 | NA | NA | TGTGCCAGCAGCGCGACAGGAACCTACGAGCAGTACTTC | CASSATGTYEQYF
TRBJ2-7 | TRBV28 | TRBD1 | NA | TGTGCCAGCAGACCAAGGGACAGGTCACCGGACTTC | CASRPRDRSPDF
TRBJ2-7 | TRBV6-5 | TRBD1 | NA | TGTGCCAGCAGGGAGGGACAGGGGTTCGAGCAGTACTTC | CASREGQGFEQYF
TRBJ2-1 | TRBV6-6 | TRBD2 | NA | TGTGCCAGCAGCAAGGGACTAGCGGGAGTGAATGAGCAGTTCTTC | CASSKGLAGVNEQFF
TRBJ2-1 | TRBV15 | NA | NA | TGTGCCACCAGCCGAAGGACAGGGAGGGTCAATGAGCAGTTCTTC | CATSRRTGRVNEQFF
TRBJ1-1 | TRBV6-1 | NA | NA | TGTGCCAGCAGTCGGTGGAACACTGAAGCTTTCTTT | CASSRWNTEAFF
TRBJ2-5 | TRBV18 | TRBD2 | NA | TGTGCCAGCTCACCCACGTCGGGGGGCCAAGAGACCCAGTACTTC | CASSPTSGGQETQYF
TRBJ2-1 | TRBV9 | NA | NA | TGTGCCAGCAGCGTAGAGGGCGGGACAGCTCACTCCTACAATGAGCAGTTCTTC | CASSVEGGTAHSYNEQFF
TRBJ1-1 | TRBV4-1 | NA | NA | TGCGCCAGCAGCCCCGATTGGGCAGGGCAGGTGAACACTGAAGCTTTCTTT | CASSPDWAGQVNTEAFF
TRBJ2-2 | TRBV7-3 | NA | NA | TGTGCCAGCAGCACGTCACCCGGGGAGCTGTTTTTT | CASSTSPGELFF
TRBJ2-3 | TRBV7-8 | NA | NA | TGTGCCAGCAGCCCGTCTCTCGGGCCTATTTATACGCAGTATTTT | CASSPSLGPIYTQYF
TRBJ2-1 | TRBV18 | TRBD2 | NA | TGTGCCAGCTCACCGGACGCTAGCGGGAGGTACTCCTACAATGAGCAGTTCTTC | CASSPDASGRYSYNEQFF
TRBJ1-2 | TRBV19 | TRBD1 | once | TGTGCCAGTACCAAAGGGTCAGGGGGGACCCGAGCTAACTATGGCTACACCTTC | CASTKGSGGTRANYGYTF